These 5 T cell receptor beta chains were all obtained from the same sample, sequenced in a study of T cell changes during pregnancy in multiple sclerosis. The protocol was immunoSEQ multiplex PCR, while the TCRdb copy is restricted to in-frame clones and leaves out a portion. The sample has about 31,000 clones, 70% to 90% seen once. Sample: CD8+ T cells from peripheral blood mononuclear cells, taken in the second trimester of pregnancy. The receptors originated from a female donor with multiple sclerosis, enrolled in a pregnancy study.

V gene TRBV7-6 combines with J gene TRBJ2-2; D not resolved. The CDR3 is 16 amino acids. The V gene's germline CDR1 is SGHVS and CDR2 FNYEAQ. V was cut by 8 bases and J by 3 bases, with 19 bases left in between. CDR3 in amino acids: CASGLPHGLYTGELFF. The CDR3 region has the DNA TGTGCCAGCGGGCTCCCCCATGGATTGTACACCGGGGAGCTGTTTTTT.

The CDR3 DNA reads as TGTGCCAGTAGTATAGATACGACAGGGAACTACTATGGCTACACCTTC. Its translation: CASSIDTTGNYYGYTF. The J gene is TRBJ1-2, the V gene TRBV19; 7 bases map to TRBD1. This CDR3 is 16 amino acids long. The V segment lost 0 bases and the J segment 3 bases; nucleotides outside the gene matches: 7. The germline gives CDR1 LNHDA, CDR2 SQIVND (reference sequence).

CDR3 sequence: CAISEASERETQYF. DNA of the CDR3: TGTGCCATCAGTGAGGCTAGCGAGAGGGAGACCCAGTACTTC. The V call is TRBV10-3, the J call TRBJ2-5; tentatively, D is TRBD2 (6 bases). Germline CDR1 is ENHRY and CDR2 is SYGVKD. The ends were cut back, 2 bases at V and 5 bases at J, with 12 bases in the middle. The CDR3 totals 14 residues.

The DNA for the CDR3 is TGTGCCTGGAGTGCAAGCGGGGGACACAATGAGCAGTTCTTC. It codes for CAWSASGGHNEQFF. The rearrangement uses TRBV30 and TRBJ2-1; 8 bases are shared with TRBD2. This CDR3 is built from 14 residues. J lost 5 bases, V lost 1 base, and 4 bases had no gene match. CDR1 GTSNPN and CDR2 SVGIG come from the germline V gene (reference sequence).

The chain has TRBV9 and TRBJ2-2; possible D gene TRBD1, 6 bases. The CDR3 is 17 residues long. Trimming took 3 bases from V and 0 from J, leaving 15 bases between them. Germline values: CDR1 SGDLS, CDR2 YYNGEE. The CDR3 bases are TGTGCCAGCAGCGCCAACCCGGGACAAGCGAACACCGGGGAGCTGTTTTTT. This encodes CASSANPGQANTGELFF.